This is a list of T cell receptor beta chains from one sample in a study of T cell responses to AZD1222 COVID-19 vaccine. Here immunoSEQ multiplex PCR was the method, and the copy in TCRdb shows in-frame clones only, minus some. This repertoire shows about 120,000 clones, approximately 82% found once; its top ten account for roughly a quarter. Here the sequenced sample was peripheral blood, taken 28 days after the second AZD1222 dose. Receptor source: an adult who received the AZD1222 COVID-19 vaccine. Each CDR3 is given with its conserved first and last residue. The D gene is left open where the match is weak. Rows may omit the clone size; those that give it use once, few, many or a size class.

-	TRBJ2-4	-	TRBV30	CALSWDTKNIQYF	TGTGCCTTATCCTGGGACACCAAAAACATTCAGTACTTC
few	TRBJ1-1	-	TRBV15	CATRGPLNTEAFF	TGTGCCACCAGGGGGCCCCTGAACACTGAAGCTTTCTTT
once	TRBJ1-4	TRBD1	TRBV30	CAWSVRQGMATNEKLFF	TGTGCCTGGAGTGTAAGACAGGGGATGGCAACTAATGAAAAACTGTTTTTT
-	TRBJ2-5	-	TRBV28	CASSPRDPETQYF	TGTGCCAGCAGCCCCCGGGACCCAGAGACCCAGTACTTC
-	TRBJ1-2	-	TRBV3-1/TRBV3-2	CASSQVRNSYGYTF	TGTGCCAGCAGCCAAGTAAGAAACTCCTATGGCTACACCTTC
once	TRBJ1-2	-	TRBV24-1	CATSDRAFQSGYTF	TGTGCCACCAGTGACCGAGCCTTCCAATCCGGCTACACCTTC
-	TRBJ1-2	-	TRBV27	CASSFRRGESGGYTF	TGTGCCAGCAGCTTTAGAAGGGGGGAGTCGGGTGGCTACACCTTC
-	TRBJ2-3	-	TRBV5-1	CASSSQVSTDTQYF	TGCGCCAGCAGCTCACAGGTCAGCACAGATACGCAGTATTTT
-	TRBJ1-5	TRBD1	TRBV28	CASSTDRGEVFSNQPQHF	TGTGCCAGCAGTACAGACAGGGGGGAGGTTTTCAGCAATCAGCCCCAGCATTTT
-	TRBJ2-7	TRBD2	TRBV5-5	CASSLAPGGIPYEQYF	TGTGCCAGCAGCCTGGCCCCGGGGGGGATCCCCTACGAGCAGTACTTC
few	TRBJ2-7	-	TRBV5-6	CASSLDLAYEQYF	TGTGCCAGCAGCTTGGACCTTGCCTACGAGCAGTACTTC
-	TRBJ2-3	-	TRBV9	CASSAGTLWDTQYF	TGTGCCAGCAGCGCCGGGACCCTGTGGGATACGCAGTATTTT
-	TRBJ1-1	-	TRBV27	CASSLWGGNTEAFF	TGTGCCAGCAGTTTATGGGGGGGGAACACTGAAGCTTTCTTT
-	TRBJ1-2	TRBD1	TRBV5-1	CASSTGQIYGYTF	TGCGCCAGCAGCACGGGACAGATATATGGCTACACCTTC
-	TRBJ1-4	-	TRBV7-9	CASSPRWLQGGEKLFF	TGTGCCAGCAGCCCTCGCTGGCTACAGGGAGGGGAAAAACTGTTTTTT
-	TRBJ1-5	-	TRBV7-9	CASSVVGSVQPQHF	TGTGCCAGCAGTGTAGTGGGCTCCGTTCAGCCCCAGCATTTT
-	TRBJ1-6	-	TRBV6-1	CASSEVREGDSPLHF	TGTGCCAGCAGTGAAGTCCGGGAAGGGGATTCACCCCTCCACTTT
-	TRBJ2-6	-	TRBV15	CATSRAGSGANVLTF	TGTGCCACCAGCAGAGCGGGGAGTGGGGCCAACGTCCTGACTTTC
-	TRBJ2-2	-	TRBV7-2	CASSLMALGNTGELFF	TGTGCCAGCAGCTTAATGGCTCTTGGGAACACCGGGGAGCTGTTTTTT
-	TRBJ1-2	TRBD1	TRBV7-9	CASSSGQNYGYTF	TGTGCCAGCAGCTCGGGACAGAACTATGGCTACACCTTC
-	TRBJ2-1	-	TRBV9	CASSVSKQNSYNEQFF	TGTGCCAGCAGCGTATCGAAGCAAAACTCCTACAATGAGCAGTTCTTC
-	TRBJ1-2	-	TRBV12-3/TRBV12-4	CASSFYASGGYTF	TGTGCCAGCAGTTTTTACGCGTCGGGGGGCTACACCTTC
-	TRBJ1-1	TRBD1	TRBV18	CASSPTGGQGYAEAFF	TGTGCCAGCTCCCCCACCGGGGGACAGGGTTACGCTGAAGCTTTCTTT
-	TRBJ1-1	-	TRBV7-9	CASSDPKGNTEAFF	TGTGCCAGCAGCGACCCAAAGGGAAACACTGAAGCTTTCTTT
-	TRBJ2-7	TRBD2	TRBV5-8	CASSNVLAGGIVYEQYF	TGTGCCAGCAGCAACGTACTAGCGGGGGGGATTGTCTACGAGCAGTACTTC
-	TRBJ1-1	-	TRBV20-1	CSARGGRAEAFF	TGCAGTGCTCGTGGGGGGAGGGCTGAAGCTTTCTTT
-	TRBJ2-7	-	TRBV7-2	CASSLEAEYEQYF	TGTGCCAGCAGCTTAGAGGCCGAGTACGAGCAGTACTTC
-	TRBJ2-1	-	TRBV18	CASSQLHYNEQFF	TGTGCCAGCTCACAACTCCATTACAATGAGCAGTTCTTC
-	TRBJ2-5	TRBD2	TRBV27	CASSPGTSGGQETQYF	TGTGCCAGCAGTCCGGGGACTAGCGGGGGGCAAGAGACCCAGTACTTC
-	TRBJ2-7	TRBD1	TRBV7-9	CASSYAGTGGINDEQYF	TGTGCCAGCAGCTACGCCGGGACAGGGGGAATTAACGACGAGCAGTACTTC
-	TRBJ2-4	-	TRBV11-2	CASSQTENIQYF	TGTGCCAGCAGCCAGACAGAAAACATTCAGTACTTC
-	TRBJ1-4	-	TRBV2	CASTRESTNEKLFF	TGTGCCAGCACCAGGGAATCAACTAATGAAAAACTGTTTTTT
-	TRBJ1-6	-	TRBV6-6	CALGLLGIGSPLHF	TGTGCCCTGGGGCTCTTGGGGATTGGTTCACCCCTCCACTTT
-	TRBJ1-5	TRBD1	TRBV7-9	CASSLGAGGSQHF	TGTGCCAGCAGCTTAGGGGCAGGGGGCTCCCAGCATTTT
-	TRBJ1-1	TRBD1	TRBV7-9	CASRLTGASEAFF	TGTGCCAGCAGACTGACAGGGGCTAGTGAAGCTTTCTTT
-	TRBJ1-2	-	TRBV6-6	CASSGPGLSYGYTF	TGTGCCAGCAGTGGGCCGGGGCTTAGCTATGGCTACACCTTC
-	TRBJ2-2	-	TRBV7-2	CASSLGLGIGRGTGELFF	TGTGCCAGCAGCTTAGGCCTCGGGATAGGCAGAGGGACCGGGGAGCTGTTTTTT